The 15 T cell receptor beta chains below all came from one sample that was sequenced in a study of regulatory T cells in long-lasting Graves disease. Combining iRepertoire HTBI primers with Arm-PCR of CDR3 regions, the authors built TCR beta libraries. TCRdb re-called the multiplex PCR reads through MiXCR, storing one row per CDR3 protein. The sample yields about 620,000 distinct CDR3 sequences, roughly 15% seen once. Time point specified: newly diagnosed GD, antithyroid drugs for less than 3 months. RNA extracted from PBMCs served as the sequencing template. This sample was shared with a second study, whose subject was T cells in Graves' hyperthyroidism and ophthalmopathy.

The sample was peripheral blood mononuclear cells (PBMCs), taken at new diagnosis, from a patient treated with antithyroid drugs. The receptors were gathered from a woman aged 25 to 39 with Graves disease.

The genes are TRBV28 and TRBJ1-2; perhaps TRBD1 as D (5 bases). V was shortened by 4 bases and J by 6 bases, with 12 bases between the two germline ends. This CDR3 contains 13 residues. The germline V gene encodes CDR1 MDHEN and CDR2 SYDVKM. DNA of the CDR3: TGTGCCAGCAGTTGGGGACGGACGAATGGCTACACCTTC. As protein: CASSWGRTNGYTF.

This clonotype has more than one count but fewer than ten. CDR3 residues: CASSILVRGRFQPQHF. In DNA form, the CDR3 reads TGTGCCAGTAGTATCTTGGTCAGGGGGAGGTTTCAGCCCCAGCATTTT. The gene calls are TRBV19 and TRBJ1-5; 7 bases line up with TRBD1. Germline V gene sequence: CDR1 LNHDA, CDR2 SQIVND (reference sequence). Germline trimming cut 3 bases from V and 6 bases from J; bases unmatched to any gene: 11. The CDR3 has 16 residues.

The table lists this clonotype with many counts. The V call is TRBV7-2, the J call TRBJ2-5; D gene ambiguous. Trimming left V 1 base short and J 1 base short, with 22 bases between. In germline, CDR1 is SGHTA, CDR2 FQGNSA. CDR3 length equals 19 residues. As DNA, the CDR3 is TGTGCCAGCAGCTTAGGAATAAGTCTTGGCAGGACCTTCCAAGAGACCCAGTACTTC. It encodes CASSLGISLGRTFQETQYF.

The genes are TRBV10-3 and TRBJ2-5; a possible D gene is TRBD2 (6 bases). V lost 6 bases and J 3 bases, leaving 14 bases between the germline ends. The CDR3 is made up of 14 amino acids. The germline CDR1 and CDR2 sequences are ENHRY and SYGVKD. The CDR3 nucleotides read TGTGCCATCAGCCGGGGGTGGGGGGAAGAGACCCAGTACTTC. Protein: CAISRGWGEETQYF.

In this sample, this clonotype turned up a few times. V gene TRBV12-3 or TRBV12-4 combines with J gene TRBJ1-2; TRBD1 aligns across 7 bases. V lost 6 bases to trimming and J lost 1 base; unmatched junction nucleotides: 14. This CDR3 is 17 amino acids long. The CDR3 sequence: CASSPWTGDQYNYGYTF. DNA for the CDR3: TGTGCCAGCAGCCCTTGGACAGGAGATCAATATAACTATGGCTACACCTTC.

Many counts were recorded for this clonotype. The genes are TRBV28 and TRBJ2-2; D gene uncertain. The ends were cut back, 4 bases at V and 6 bases at J, with 9 bases in the middle. The germline V gene has CDR1 MDHEN and CDR2 SYDVKM. This CDR3 contains 13 residues. CDR3 region: CASSSRISGELFF. The CDR3, as DNA: TGTGCCAGCAGTTCGCGTATTTCCGGGGAGCTGTTTTTT. The whole variable domain, remainder taken from reference TRBV28 and TRBJ2-2, is DVKVTQSSRYLVKRTGEKVFLECVQDMDHENMFWYRQDPGLGLRLIYFSYDVKMKEKGDIPEGYSVSREKKERFSLILESASTNQTSMYLCASSSRISGELFFGEGSRLTVL.

The CDR3 reads CASKRQGTDTQYF. CDR3 DNA: TGTGCCAGCAAGCGGCAGGGAACAGATACGCAGTATTTT. The chain combines TRBV2 with TRBJ2-3; perhaps D is TRBD1 or TRBD2 (5 bases each). V lost 7 bases, J lost 3 bases, and 11 bases lay in between. Per the germline V gene, CDR1 is SNHLY and CDR2 is FYNNEI. The CDR3 has 13 residues.

V usage is TRBV9 and J usage is TRBJ1-2, with a weak D call TRBD1 (6 bases). The CDR3 is 15 amino acids. The ends were cut back, 3 bases at V and 5 bases at J, with 17 bases in the middle. The germline V gene has CDR1 SGDLS and CDR2 YYNGEE. The CDR3 sequence is CASSDGGGGPYGYTF. DNA of the CDR3: TGTGCCAGCAGCGACGGGGGGGGGGGGCCTTATGGCTACACCTTC.

This rearrangement joins TRBV28 to TRBJ1-1; possibly TRBD1 for D (5 bases). CDR3 length equals 13 residues. V was trimmed by 2 bases and J by 11 bases, leaving 15 bases between them. Germline CDR1 and CDR2: MDHEN and SYDVKM. The CDR3 DNA reads TGTGCCAGCAGTTTAGGGTGGGCAGAGGGGGCTTTCTTT. Encoded protein: CASSLGWAEGAFF.

This clonotype was recorded many times. V and J are TRBV28 and TRBJ1-6; D is ambiguous. Germline V gives CDR1 MDHEN, CDR2 SYDVKM. The CDR3 has 14 amino acids. V lost 10 bases to trimming and J lost 7 bases, with 17 bases between them. The CDR3 sequence is CATQDPGGNSPLHF. CDR3 DNA sequence: TGTGCCACCCAAGACCCCGGAGGGAATTCACCCCTCCACTTT.

In this sample, this clonotype turned up a few times. This chain connects TRBV27 to TRBJ1-6; the match to TRBD1 covers 8 bases. The trim removed 6 bases at V and 9 bases at J, leaving 13 bases unmatched. The CDR3 runs to 16 residues. Germline V gives CDR1 MNHEY, CDR2 SMNVEV (reference sequence). This CDR3 reads CASRTTGAIFSSPLHF. CDR3 sequence (DNA): TGTGCCAGCAGAACGACAGGGGCCATATTTAGTTCACCCCTCCACTTT.

The V gene is TRBV28, the J gene TRBJ1-4, with D unclear. V was clipped by 8 bases and J by 4 bases, with 8 bases between them. The CDR3 runs to 12 residues. Germline CDR1 MDHEN, CDR2 SYDVKM. The CDR3 is CASGRSNEKLFF. In DNA form, the CDR3 reads TGTGCCAGCGGACGGAGTAATGAAAAACTGTTTTTT.

With regard to this clonotype: Sequence at one end of the junction differs from germline and may be a read error. The gene calls are TRBV6-1 and TRBJ1-5, with 7 bases aligning to TRBD1. This CDR3 contains 15 residues. Germline CDR1 and CDR2: MNHNS and SASEGT. CDR3 DNA sequence: TGTGCCGGCAGTCTCCGGGACAGAGGTAATCAGCCCCAGCATTTT. As protein: CAGSLRDRGNQPQHF.

This clonotype was seen ten or more times. V is TRBV6-1 and J is TRBJ1-6, with 8 bases lining up with TRBD1. V was clipped by 5 bases and J by 9 bases; unmatched bases: 6. The CDR3 totals 14 residues. Germline loops: CDR1 MNHNS, CDR2 SASEGT. CDR3 DNA sequence: TGTGCCAGCAGTCGACAGGGGAAAAGTTCACCCCTCCACTTT. It codes for CASSRQGKSSPLHF.

At least ten counts were recorded for this clonotype. The chain has TRBV28 and TRBJ2-7; 9 bases agree with TRBD1. The CDR3 length is 15 residues. V dropped 6 bases and J dropped 6; count of bases not matched to a gene: 12. Germline values: CDR1 MDHEN, CDR2 SYDVKM. The DNA for the CDR3 is TGTGCCAGCAGATCATCCGGGACAGGGTTTCGCGAGCAGTACTTC. Amino acids: CASRSSGTGFREQYF.